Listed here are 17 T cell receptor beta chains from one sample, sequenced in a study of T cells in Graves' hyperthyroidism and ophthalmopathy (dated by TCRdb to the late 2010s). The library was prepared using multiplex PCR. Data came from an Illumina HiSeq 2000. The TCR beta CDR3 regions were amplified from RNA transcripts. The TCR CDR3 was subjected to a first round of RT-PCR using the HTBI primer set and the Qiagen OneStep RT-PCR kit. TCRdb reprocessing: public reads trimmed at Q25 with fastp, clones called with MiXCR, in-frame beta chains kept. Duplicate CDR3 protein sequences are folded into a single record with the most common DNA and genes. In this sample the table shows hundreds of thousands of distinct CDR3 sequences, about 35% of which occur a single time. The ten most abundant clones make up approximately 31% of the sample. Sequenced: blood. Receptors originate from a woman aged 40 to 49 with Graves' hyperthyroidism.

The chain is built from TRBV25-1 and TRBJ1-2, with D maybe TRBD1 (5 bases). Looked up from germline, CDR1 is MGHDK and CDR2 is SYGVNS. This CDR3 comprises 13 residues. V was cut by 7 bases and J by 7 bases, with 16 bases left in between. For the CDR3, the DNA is TGTGCCAGCAATCCCTGGGGCTACGGTGGCTACACCTTC. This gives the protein CASNPWGYGGYTF.

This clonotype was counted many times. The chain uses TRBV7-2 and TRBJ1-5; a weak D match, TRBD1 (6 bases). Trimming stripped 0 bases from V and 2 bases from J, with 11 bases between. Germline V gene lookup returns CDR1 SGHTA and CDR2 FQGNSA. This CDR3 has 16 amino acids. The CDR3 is CASSLAGPGGNQPQHF. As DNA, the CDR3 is TGTGCCAGCAGCTTAGCCGGGCCAGGGGGCAATCAGCCCCAGCATTTT.

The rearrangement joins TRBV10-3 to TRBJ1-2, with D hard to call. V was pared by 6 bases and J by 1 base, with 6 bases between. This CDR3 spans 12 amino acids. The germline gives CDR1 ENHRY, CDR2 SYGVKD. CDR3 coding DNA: TGTGCCATCAGGGGAAGTAACTATGGCTACACCTTC. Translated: CAIRGSNYGYTF.

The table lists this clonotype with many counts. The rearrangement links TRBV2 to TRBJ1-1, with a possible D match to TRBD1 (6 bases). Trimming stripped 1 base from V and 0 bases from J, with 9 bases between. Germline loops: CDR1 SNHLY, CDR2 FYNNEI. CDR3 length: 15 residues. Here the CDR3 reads CASSEETGLNTEAFF. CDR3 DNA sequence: TGTGCCAGCAGTGAAGAGACAGGATTGAACACTGAAGCTTTCTTT.

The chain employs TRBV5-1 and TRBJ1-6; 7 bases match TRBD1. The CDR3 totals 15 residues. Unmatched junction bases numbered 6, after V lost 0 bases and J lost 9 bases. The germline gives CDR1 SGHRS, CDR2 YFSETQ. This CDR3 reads CASSLVRPGGSPLHF. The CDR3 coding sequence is TGCGCCAGCAGCTTGGTTCGACCAGGGGGTTCACCCCTCCACTTT.

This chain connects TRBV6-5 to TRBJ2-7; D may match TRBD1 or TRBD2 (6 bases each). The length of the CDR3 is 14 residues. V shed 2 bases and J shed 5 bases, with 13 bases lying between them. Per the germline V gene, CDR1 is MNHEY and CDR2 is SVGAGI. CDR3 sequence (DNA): TGTGCCAGCAGTTACGACAGGTGGGGGGACGAGCAGTACTTC. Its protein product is CASSYDRWGDEQYF.

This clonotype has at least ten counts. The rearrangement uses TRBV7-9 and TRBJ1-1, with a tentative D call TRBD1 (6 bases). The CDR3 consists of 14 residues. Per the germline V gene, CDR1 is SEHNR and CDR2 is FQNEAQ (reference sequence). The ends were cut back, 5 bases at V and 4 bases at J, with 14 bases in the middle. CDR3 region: CASSPGVVSTEAFF. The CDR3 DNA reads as TGTGCCAGCAGCCCAGGGGTGGTGAGCACTGAAGCTTTCTTT.

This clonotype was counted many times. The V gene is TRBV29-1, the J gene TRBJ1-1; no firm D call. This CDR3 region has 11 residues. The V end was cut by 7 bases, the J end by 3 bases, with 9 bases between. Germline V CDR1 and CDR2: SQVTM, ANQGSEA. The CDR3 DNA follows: TGCAGCGCCATGACCGACACTGAAGCTTTCTTT. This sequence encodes CSAMTDTEAFF.

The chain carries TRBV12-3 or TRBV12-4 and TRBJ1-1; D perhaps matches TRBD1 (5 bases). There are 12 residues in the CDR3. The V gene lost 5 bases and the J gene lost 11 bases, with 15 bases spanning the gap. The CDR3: CASSPPGLLAFF. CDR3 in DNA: TGTGCCAGCAGTCCTCCGGGACTTTTGGCTTTCTTT.

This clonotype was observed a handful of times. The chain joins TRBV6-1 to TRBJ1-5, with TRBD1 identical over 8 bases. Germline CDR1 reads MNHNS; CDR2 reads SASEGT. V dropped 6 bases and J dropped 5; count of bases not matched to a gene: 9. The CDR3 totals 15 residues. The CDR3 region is CASSRGSGGYQPQHF. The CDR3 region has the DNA TGTGCCAGCAGCCGCGGGTCAGGGGGCTATCAGCCCCAGCATTTT.

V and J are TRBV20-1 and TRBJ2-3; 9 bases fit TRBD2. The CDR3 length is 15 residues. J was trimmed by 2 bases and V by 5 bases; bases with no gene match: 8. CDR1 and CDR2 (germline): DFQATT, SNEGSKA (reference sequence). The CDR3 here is CSAPQRGEVTDTQYF. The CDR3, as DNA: TGCAGTGCTCCCCAGCGGGGGGAGGTCACAGATACGCAGTATTTT.

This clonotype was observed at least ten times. CDR3 in DNA: TGTGCCAGCAGTGAGAGGCGGCAGGGTTCCTATAATTCACCCCTCCACTTT. As protein: CASSERRQGSYNSPLHF. The gene calls are TRBV25-1 and TRBJ1-6, with a tentative D call TRBD1 (5 bases). Trimming took off 3 bases at V and 1 base at J, with 13 bases between the two ends. From germline, CDR1 is MGHDK and CDR2 SYGVNS. The length of the CDR3 is 17 residues.

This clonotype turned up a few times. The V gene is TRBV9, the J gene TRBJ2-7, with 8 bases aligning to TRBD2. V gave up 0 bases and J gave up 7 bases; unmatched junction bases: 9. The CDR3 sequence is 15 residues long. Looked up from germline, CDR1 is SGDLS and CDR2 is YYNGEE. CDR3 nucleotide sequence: TGTGCCAGCAGCGTAGACGGGGGGGGGGCCGGAGAGCAGTACTTC. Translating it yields CASSVDGGGAGEQYF.

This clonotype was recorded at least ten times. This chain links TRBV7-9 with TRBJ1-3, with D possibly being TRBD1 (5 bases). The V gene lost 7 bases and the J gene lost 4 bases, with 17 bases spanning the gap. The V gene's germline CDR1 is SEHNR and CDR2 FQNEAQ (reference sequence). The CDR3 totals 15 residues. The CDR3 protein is CASTFSGLSGNTIYF. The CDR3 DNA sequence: TGTGCCAGCACCTTCTCAGGGTTGTCCGGAAACACCATATATTTT.

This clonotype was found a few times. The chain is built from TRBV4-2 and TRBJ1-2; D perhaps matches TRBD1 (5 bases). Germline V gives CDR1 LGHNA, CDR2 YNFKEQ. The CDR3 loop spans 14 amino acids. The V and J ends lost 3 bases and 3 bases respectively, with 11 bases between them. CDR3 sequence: CASSQSGVYYGYTF. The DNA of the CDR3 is TGTGCCAGCAGCCAGTCGGGGGTCTACTATGGCTACACCTTC.

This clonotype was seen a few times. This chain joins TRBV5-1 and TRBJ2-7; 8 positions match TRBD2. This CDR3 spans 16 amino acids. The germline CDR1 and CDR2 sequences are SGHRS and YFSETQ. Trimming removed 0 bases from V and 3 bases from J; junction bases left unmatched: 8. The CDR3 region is CASSLVGGLGLYEQYF. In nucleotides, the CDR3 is TGCGCCAGCAGCTTGGTGGGGGGACTAGGACTCTACGAGCAGTACTTC.

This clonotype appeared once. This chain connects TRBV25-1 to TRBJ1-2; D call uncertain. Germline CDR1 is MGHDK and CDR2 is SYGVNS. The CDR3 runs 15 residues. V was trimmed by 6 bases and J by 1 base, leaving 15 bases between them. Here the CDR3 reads CASSGSYLINYGYTF. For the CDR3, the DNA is TGTGCCAGCAGCGGCAGCTATTTGATTAACTATGGCTACACCTTC.